A single sample gave rise to the 5 T cell receptor beta chains below, sequenced in a study of beta chain features in type 1 diabetes. Their antigens are not known. Overall study findings and caveats: Researchers report that Type 1 diabetes patients had moderately but significantly shorter TCRB CDR3s across all four CD4+ subsets.

As every portion of the isolated RNA was reverse transcribed, the sequencing read expressed TCRB transcripts. Sequencing used immunoSEQ multiplex PCR; TCRdb keeps in-frame clones, though not all of them. The sample lists about 660,000 clones, over 12% occurring once. The sample comprised naive CD4+ T cells from blood. These receptors originate from a man between 18 and 35 years old with type 1 diabetes.

The rearrangement joins TRBV30 to TRBJ2-7; 7 bases are a match to TRBD2. The CDR3 spans 13 residues. The V gene end was trimmed by 2 bases and the J gene end by 5 bases; junction bases not matched to a gene: 6. Germline assignment: CDR1 GTSNPN and CDR2 SVGIG (reference sequence). The CDR3 protein is CAWSRAGVNEQYF. CDR3 sequence (DNA): TGTGCCTGGAGTAGGGCGGGAGTTAACGAGCAGTACTTC.

This clone has just a few counts. The sample holds other DNA sequences that translate to the same CDR3. V gene TRBV5-4 combines with J gene TRBJ2-3; 7 bases match TRBD1. CDR1 SGHNT and CDR2 YYREEE come from the germline V gene (reference sequence). The V segment lost 4 bases and the J segment 4 bases; nucleotides outside the gene matches: 9. This CDR3 has 15 residues. This CDR3 is CASSAKQGNADTQYF. CDR3 nucleotide sequence: TGTGCCAGCAGCGCTAAACAGGGGAACGCAGATACGCAGTATTTT.

The chain links TRBV2 to TRBJ1-1; D not certain. Trimming pared 4 bases from V and 3 bases from J, leaving 9 bases between. This CDR3 is built from 13 residues. Per the germline V gene, CDR1 is SNHLY and CDR2 is FYNNEI. CDR3 in amino acids: CASSVRVDTEAFF. In DNA, the CDR3 is TGTGCCAGCAGTGTAAGGGTGGACACTGAAGCTTTCTTT.

This clone was seen only a few times. This chain links TRBV9 with TRBJ2-3; a possible D gene is TRBD1 (7 bases). The germline CDR1 and CDR2 sequences are SGDLS and YYNGEE. CDR3 size: 16 residues. V gave up 0 bases and J gave up 1 base, with 12 bases separating them. In DNA form, the CDR3 reads TGTGCCAGCAGCGTAGTGGAGGGGGCGCGCACAGATACGCAGTATTTT. Translating it yields CASSVVEGARTDTQYF.

This clone showed up just a few times. This rearrangement joins TRBV21-1 to TRBJ2-3. TRBV21-1 constitutes a pseudogene. There are 9 residues in the CDR3. This CDR3 reads CASSKMSPF. The CDR3, as DNA: TGTGCCAGCAGCAAAATGTCCCCTTTT.